This TCR beta chain was profiled in a study of lymphopenia after photon versus proton radiotherapy. Assay: immunoSEQ multiplex PCR; the TCRdb copy retains only in-frame clones and omits some. The sample gives tens of thousands of clones, 75% to 90% of which show up once; 9.5% to 14% is in the top ten. The sample here was peripheral blood, taken from a patient treated with proton-based radiotherapy. The receptor comes from an elderly man with esophageal cancer.

Written as DNA, the CDR3 is TGTGCCAGCAGCTTAAGCCTAGCGGGAGGGGCCGGGGAGCTGTTTTTT. As protein: CASSLSLAGGAGELFF. V usage is TRBV7-2 and J usage is TRBJ2-2; TRBD2 matches at 12 bases. Germline V gives CDR1 SGHTA, CDR2 FQGNSA. This CDR3 contains 16 residues. Unmatched junction bases numbered 4, after V lost 2 bases and J lost 6 bases.